This TCR beta chain was sequenced in a study of T-cell memory formation after mild COVID-19. Study-wide context: The study found TCR clusters largely donor specific.

Study observations and caveats: Pre-infection memory carried some responding clones, suggesting that cross-reactive memory joined. Largely, contracting CD4+ clones fell within CM and EM, and contracting CD8+ clones within EMRA.

In its sample, this clonotype was seen a few times. No antigen is known for it. The CDR3 contains 14 residues. V trimming: 3 bases; J trimming: 5 bases; junction bases outside the gene matches: 4. Germline loops: CDR1 SGHTA, CDR2 FQGTGA. UMIs and sample barcodes were carried by the TCR alpha and TCR beta cDNA libraries that 5'RACE produced using constant-segment primers. Using its own MiXCR run on the 5' RACE reads, TCRdb lists one record per CDR3 protein. This sample has more than 120,000 distinct CDR3 sequences, with approximately 6% found just once. What was sequenced was PBMCs or a T cell subset sorted from them (not recorded which). The chain links TRBV7-3 to TRBJ2-1, with 7 bases aligning to TRBD2. The sequence was obtained from an adult woman who had mild COVID-19 (a few samples of this study predate the infection). Cell type and time point are not known. Written as DNA, the CDR3 is TGTGCCAGCAGCTTGGGACTATCTCACAATGAGCAGTTCTTC. Encoded protein: CASSLGLSHNEQFF.